This TCR beta chain appears in the sequencing data of a study of T-cell reconstitution after alpha-beta-depleted transplantation in children (TCRdb year 2016). For context, the study as a whole: T-cell immune reconstitution after TCRalphabeta/CD19-depleted allogeneic hematopoietic cell transplantation in children was quantitatively tracked in the study by means of TCR repertoire profiling.

Overall results and qualifications from the work: Over the following months the frequencies of hyperexpanded clones went down, and after one year T-cell counts and TCRbeta diversity were mostly credited to newly produced T cells. In some patients, the high TCRbeta diversity seen at day 60 was put down to recipient T cells and intrathymic progenitors that had survived conditioning. The apparently early alphabetaT-cell count recovery about two months after transplant was reportedly dependent on only several hundred rapidly expanded clones derived from non-depleted graft cells.

The treatment or condition label, as the study defines it: allogeneic hematopoietic cell transplantation with graft depleted of TCRalphabeta T cells and CD19 B cells. Transplant recipients were children who received TCRalphabeta/CD19-depleted allogeneic hematopoietic cell grafts. Library preparation used PCR. Data came from an Illumina HiSeq 2500. TCR libraries were prepared with molecular barcoding, using unique molecular identifiers to normalize TCRbeta repertoire quantification. TCRdb reworked the public reads: Q25 trimming with fastp, MiXCR clone assembly, productive beta chains retained. A single entry per CDR3 protein holds the most common genes and DNA from its merged rows. In this sample the table shows around 300,000 distinct CDR3 sequences, around 7.3% of which occur a single time. Together, the top ten hold approximately 8.6% of the sample. On this clonotype: Its antigen remains undetermined. Per-base qualities were not stored, and no clone one base away is much larger.

Trimming takes 5 bases from V and 5 bases from J, and the germline ends sit 21 bases apart. The germline V gene (reference sequence) supplies CDR1 SSHAT and CDR2 FNYEAQ. The CDR3 holds 16 amino acids from the cysteine to the phenylalanine. The DNA shown is the 48-base CDR3, in frame from base 1. The rearranged chain carries TRBV7-7 and TRBJ2-5; tentative D gene TRBD1, with 6 bases matching. The sample here was peripheral blood, taken 360 days after TCRalphabeta/CD19-depleted stem cell transplant. The TCR was taken from a female patient aged 2 to 10 who had a stem cell transplant for Fanconi anemia, so the T cells may come from the graft donor. DNA sequence: TGTGCCAGCAGCCCCAGTGGGACAAGCTTGGGGGAGACCCAGTACTTC. It translates to CASSPSGTSLGETQYF. The variable domain in full, with residues beyond the CDR3 obtained from the reference TRBV7-7 and TRBJ2-5 genes, is GAGVSQSPRYKVTKRGQDVTLRCDPISSHATLYWYQQALGQGPEFLTYFNYEAQPDKSGLPSDRFSAERPEGSISTLTIQRTEQRDSAMYRCASSPSGTSLGETQYFGPGTRLLVL.